This is a list of T cell receptor beta chains from one sample in a study of T cell responses to AZD1222 COVID-19 vaccine. Sequencing was performed with immunoSEQ multiplex PCR; in TCRdb, only in-frame clones are kept and a portion is missing. This sample has about 150,000 clones, with roughly nine tenths found just once. The input for sequencing was peripheral blood, taken 28 days after the second AZD1222 dose. The receptors stem from an adult who received the AZD1222 COVID-19 vaccine. Both conserved end residues are part of each CDR3. Fields, in order: clone size, V gene, J gene, D gene, CDR3 DNA, CDR3 protein. D genes are given only for firm matches. Size is stated for part of the rows, as once, few or many counts, or as a class when the clone is expanded.

abundance: NA; v_gene: TRBV2; j_gene: TRBJ1-1; d_gene: NA; CDR3nt: TGTGCCAGCAGTGCCGGGATAGGAGCTTTCTTT; CDR3aa: CASSAGIGAFF
abundance: NA; v_gene: TRBV9; j_gene: TRBJ1-2; d_gene: NA; CDR3nt: TGTGCCAGCAAGGCGGGCTACACCTTC; CDR3aa: CASKAGYTF
abundance: once; v_gene: TRBV18; j_gene: TRBJ2-7; d_gene: NA; CDR3nt: TGTGCCAGCTCACCCCCGTTTTGGGGACGGGGCGAGCAGTACTTC; CDR3aa: CASSPPFWGRGEQYF
abundance: NA; v_gene: TRBV2; j_gene: TRBJ1-4; d_gene: TRBD1; CDR3nt: TGTGCCAGCAGCGCTGATACAGGGGTAGCTAATGAAAAACTGTTTTTT; CDR3aa: CASSADTGVANEKLFF
abundance: NA; v_gene: TRBV13; j_gene: TRBJ2-4; d_gene: TRBD2; CDR3nt: TGTGCCAGCAGCCCGGGACTAGCGGGGGGGCGGGGCAAAAACATTCAGTACTTC; CDR3aa: CASSPGLAGGRGKNIQYF
abundance: NA; v_gene: TRBV19; j_gene: TRBJ1-1; d_gene: TRBD1; CDR3nt: TGTGCCAGTAGTATAGATCGAAACAGGGGTCGGACTGAAGCTTTCTTT; CDR3aa: CASSIDRNRGRTEAFF
abundance: NA; v_gene: TRBV6-1; j_gene: TRBJ1-3; d_gene: NA; CDR3nt: TGTGCCAGCAGTGAAGCGGGCGGCCGAAACACCATATATTTT; CDR3aa: CASSEAGGRNTIYF
abundance: once; v_gene: TRBV5-5; j_gene: TRBJ2-7; d_gene: NA; CDR3nt: TGTGCCAGCAATGACTTGAGCTCCTACGAGCAGTACTTC; CDR3aa: CASNDLSSYEQYF
abundance: NA; v_gene: TRBV19; j_gene: TRBJ1-1; d_gene: TRBD1; CDR3nt: TGTGCCAGTAGGAAAACAGGGGGACGGACTGAAGCTTTCTTT; CDR3aa: CASRKTGGRTEAFF
abundance: NA; v_gene: TRBV5-1; j_gene: TRBJ1-5; d_gene: NA; CDR3nt: TGCGCCAGCAGCCCAAACCCAGACAGCGCCCAGCATTTT; CDR3aa: CASSPNPDSAQHF
abundance: NA; v_gene: TRBV5-4; j_gene: TRBJ2-7; d_gene: TRBD1; CDR3nt: TGTGCCAGCAGCTCACCGGGACAGGGTTACGAGCAGTACTTC; CDR3aa: CASSSPGQGYEQYF
abundance: NA; v_gene: TRBV28; j_gene: TRBJ2-1; d_gene: TRBD2; CDR3nt: TGTGCCAGCAGTTTAGGGAGGGCGGGTTATGAGCAGTTCTTC; CDR3aa: CASSLGRAGYEQFF